These 15 T cell receptor beta chains came from one sample sequenced in a study of blood T cell repertoires in COVID-19. TCRdb's copy holds only in-frame clones and misses some; the assay was immunoSEQ multiplex PCR. The table includes more than 250,000 clones, around 90% detected once. The source material was peripheral blood. These receptors were obtained from a human donor in a cohort sampled during active COVID-19.

As DNA, the CDR3 is TGTGCCAGTAGTATCGGGAGCTCCTACAATGAGCAGTTCTTC. This codes for CASSIGSSYNEQFF. The chain has TRBV19 and TRBJ2-1, with a possible D match to TRBD2 (6 bases). Looked up from germline, CDR1 is LNHDA and CDR2 is SQIVND (reference sequence). Trimming pared 3 bases from V and 0 bases from J, leaving 6 bases between. The length of the CDR3 is 14 residues. Together with reference TRBV19 and TRBJ2-1, the CDR3 gives the full variable domain: DGGITQSPKYLFRKEGQNVTLSCEQNLNHDAMYWYRQDPGQGLRLIYYSQIVNDFQKGDIAEGYSVSREKKESFPLTVTSAQKNPTAFYLCASSIGSSYNEQFFGPGTRLTVL.

The chain carries TRBV29-1 and TRBJ1-6, with unresolved D. Between the trimmed V and J ends, which lost 3 bases and 5 bases, there was a span of 29 bases. The length of the CDR3 is 20 residues. The germline V gene encodes CDR1 SQVTM and CDR2 ANQGSEA. The CDR3 here is CSVDNEYVRGGQWDNSPLHF. The DNA of the CDR3 is TGCAGCGTTGATAATGAATATGTTCGGGGAGGGCAGTGGGATAATTCACCCCTCCACTTT. Full variable domain (rest looked up from reference TRBV29-1 and TRBJ1-6): SAVISQKPSRDICQRGTSLTIQCQVDSQVTMMFWYRQQPGQSLTLIATANQGSEATYESGFVIDKFPISRPNLTFSTLTVSNMSPEDSSIYLCSVDNEYVRGGQWDNSPLHFGNGTRLTVT.

This chain links TRBV27 with TRBJ1-5; D is perhaps TRBD1 (5 bases). Germline V CDR1 and CDR2: MNHEY, SMNVEV (reference sequence). CDR3 length: 17 amino acids. The V end was cut by 1 base, the J end by 4 bases, with 17 bases between. CDR3 sequence reads: CASSLWGEQSVNQPQHF. CDR3 sequence (DNA): TGTGCCAGCAGTTTATGGGGGGAGCAATCCGTGAATCAGCCCCAGCATTTT.

The J gene is TRBJ1-1, the V gene TRBV19; TRBD1 is a possible D gene (6 bases). This CDR3 contains 17 residues. CDR1 LNHDA and CDR2 SQIVND come from the germline V gene (reference sequence). The V end was cut by 2 bases, the J end by 3 bases, with 19 bases between. CDR3 residues: CASSIFGGGPGYTEAFF. CDR3 bases: TGTGCCAGTAGTATATTCGGCGGGGGGCCAGGGTACACTGAAGCTTTCTTT.

The genes are TRBV15 and TRBJ2-7; possibly TRBD1 for D (6 bases). CDR3 length: 14 amino acids. Per germline, CDR1 LNHNV and CDR2 YYDKDF (reference sequence). V shed 0 bases and J shed 5 bases, with 11 bases lying between them. CDR3 loop: CATSRDPGADEQYF. In nucleotides, the CDR3 is TGTGCCACCAGCAGAGATCCAGGGGCCGACGAGCAGTACTTC.

This clone was seen a few times. The CDR3 here is CASSPNLDRAGQYF. The CDR3 DNA sequence: TGTGCCAGCTCACCAAACCTAGACAGGGCTGGGCAGTACTTC. The rearrangement uses TRBV18 and TRBJ2-7; 7 bases are a match to TRBD1. Germline V gene sequence: CDR1 KGHSH, CDR2 LQKENI. The CDR3 loop spans 14 amino acids. V was clipped by 2 bases and J by 9 bases; unmatched bases: 10.

The chain links TRBV6-5 to TRBJ2-1, with 10 nucleotides matching TRBD2. The V and J ends lost 6 bases and 5 bases, in that order; junction bases with no gene match: 7. The V gene's germline CDR1 is MNHEY and CDR2 SVGAGI. This CDR3 region has 15 residues. CDR3 nucleotides: TGTGCCAGCAGACCCGGGACTAGCGCCGACAATGAGCAGTTCTTC. Translating it yields CASRPGTSADNEQFF.

This rearrangement joins TRBV5-1 to TRBJ2-2, with D uncertain. Germline V CDR1 and CDR2: SGHRS, YFSETQ. The CDR3 has 16 residues. V was cut by 0 bases and J by 5 bases, with 14 bases left in between. The CDR3 DNA follows: TGCGCCAGCAGCTTGGCTCCAGGAAGTGGTACCGGGGAGCTGTTTTTT. It yields the protein CASSLAPGSGTGELFF.

This clone appeared once. The CDR3, as DNA: TGTGCCAGCAGCCTGACCGGACTAGCGGGGGACAATGAGCAGTTCTTC. This encodes CASSLTGLAGDNEQFF. V gene TRBV6-4 combines with J gene TRBJ2-1, with 13 nucleotides matching TRBD2. J lost 5 bases, V lost 6 bases, and 7 bases had no gene match. CDR3 size: 16 residues. Germline V gene lookup returns CDR1 MRHNA and CDR2 SNTAGT.

The V gene is TRBV18, the J gene TRBJ2-6; no definite D call. The CDR3 covers 17 residues. Trimming shortened V by 8 bases and J by 0 bases, and 17 bases separated the two germline ends. Germline CDR1 and CDR2: KGHSH and LQKENI. CDR3 DNA: TGTGCCAGCCTACCAAACGTTGCGTTCTCTGGGGCCAACGTCCTGACTTTC. Translating gives CASLPNVAFSGANVLTF.

The chain links TRBV4-3 to TRBJ1-4; 7 positions match TRBD1. V shed 4 bases and J 8 bases; nucleotides not matched to a gene: 10. CDR1 and CDR2 (germline): LGHNA, YSLEER. The CDR3 loop spans 15 amino acids. The CDR3 here is CASSRQDRSGEKLFF. CDR3 DNA: TGCGCCAGCAGCCGGCAGGACAGGTCGGGGGAAAAACTGTTTTTT.

This chain uses TRBV19 with TRBJ2-2, with 8 bases matching TRBD2. This CDR3 has 14 residues. V gave up 8 bases and J gave up 4 bases; unmatched junction bases: 6. In germline, CDR1 is LNHDA, CDR2 SQIVND (reference sequence). CDR3 region: CASGAGGGTGELFF. The DNA for the CDR3 is TGTGCCAGTGGCGCGGGAGGTGGCACCGGGGAGCTGTTTTTT. Using reference TRBV19 and TRBJ2-2 for the parts outside the CDR3, the full variable domain is DGGITQSPKYLFRKEGQNVTLSCEQNLNHDAMYWYRQDPGQGLRLIYYSQIVNDFQKGDIAEGYSVSREKKESFPLTVTSAQKNPTAFYLCASGAGGGTGELFFGEGSRLTVL.

The chain carries TRBV7-2 and TRBJ2-1; D is possibly TRBD1 (5 bases). The CDR3 contains 13 residues. Trimming pared 1 base from V and 9 bases from J, leaving 10 bases between. Germline CDR1 reads SGHTA; CDR2 reads FQGNSA. CDR3: CASSLEQVLEQFF. CDR3 bases: TGTGCCAGCAGCTTAGAACAGGTGCTTGAGCAGTTCTTC.

As regards this clone: The junction shows a germline mismatch at one end, possibly a read error. The CDR3 DNA sequence: TGTGCCAGTAGCCACCGGGAGTCCTTCGAGCAGTACTTC. Amino acid sequence: CASSHRESFEQYF. This chain connects TRBV19 to TRBJ2-7; a possible D gene is TRBD2 (6 bases). This CDR3 region has 13 residues. Per germline, CDR1 LNHDA and CDR2 SQIVND (reference sequence).

This clone was counted a single time. The J gene is TRBJ1-2, the V gene TRBV6-5, with 7 positions matching TRBD1. V shed 6 bases, J shed 5 bases, and the junction held 12 bases outside the gene matches. Germline-derived CDR1 and CDR2 are MNHEY and SVGAGI. CDR3 length: 15 residues. This chain's CDR3 is CASRAAGTDVYGYTF. The CDR3 DNA sequence: TGTGCCAGCAGAGCCGCCGGGACAGACGTTTATGGCTACACCTTC.